These 18 T cell receptor beta chains originate from one sample sequenced in a study of naive and memory T cell subsets. Both TRBC1 and TRBC2 were covered by a beta constant-region primer of two equimolar oligonucleotides. The ligated cDNA underwent four PCR rounds using SP2 and nested alpha and beta constant-region primers. In TCRdb, the UMI-ligation and nested PCR reads were re-called with MiXCR into one record per CDR3 protein. In the table there are tens of thousands of distinct CDR3 sequences, around 9% of which are singletons. The sample taken for sequencing was naive CD8+ T cells from blood. Every receptor here comes from a human donor in good health.

This clonotype was counted ten times or more. CDR3 residues: CASSFNDEQYF. CDR3 nucleotide sequence: TGTGCCAGTAGTTTCAACGACGAGCAGTACTTC. The V gene is TRBV19, the J gene TRBJ2-7; D gene ambiguous. The length of the CDR3 is 11 residues. In germline, CDR1 is LNHDA, CDR2 SQIVND (reference sequence). The V and J ends lost 5 bases and 5 bases respectively, with 7 bases between them.

This clonotype has ten or more counts. V and J are TRBV20-1 and TRBJ2-1; no definite D call. The CDR3 is 15 amino acids. Germline lookup yields CDR1 DFQATT and CDR2 SNEGSKA (reference sequence). The germline V and J ends were trimmed by 2 bases and 6 bases, with 17 bases remaining between them. This CDR3 reads CSARLDAHPLNEQFF. The CDR3 region has the DNA TGCAGTGCTAGATTGGACGCCCATCCGCTCAATGAGCAGTTCTTC.

This clonotype occurred many times. The V gene is TRBV20-1, the J gene TRBJ2-3; D is possibly TRBD1 (5 bases). The CDR3 extends over 13 amino acids. CDR1 is DFQATT and CDR2 is SNEGSKA in the germline V gene (reference sequence). With 1 base removed from V and 6 bases from J, the gap between germline ends came to 11 bases. The CDR3 DNA follows: TGCAGTGCTAGAGCCACACCAGGGGATACGCAGTATTTT. It yields the protein CSARATPGDTQYF.

Note on this clonotype: One junction end disagrees with the germline gene, perhaps due to a read error. The chain employs TRBV4-2 and TRBJ1-4; D remains ambiguous. Germline V CDR1 and CDR2: LGHNA, YNFKEQ. CDR3 length: 17 residues. The CDR3 is CASSQRSGTLDNGKLFF. CDR3 nucleotides: TGTGCCAGCAGCCAAAGGTCAGGCACACTGGATAATGGAAAACTGTTTTTT.

This sequence joins TRBV4-1 and TRBJ1-5, with D tentatively TRBD1 (5 bases). CDR1 and CDR2 from the germline V gene are MGHRA and YSYEKL. The CDR3 consists of 14 residues. Trimming cost V 5 bases and J 6 bases, with 14 bases left between them. The DNA for the CDR3 is TGCGCCAGCAGCTCGGACCAGGGAGGTCAGCCCCAGCATTTT. This encodes CASSSDQGGQPQHF.

The J gene is TRBJ2-1, the V gene TRBV10-3, with D hard to call. V was clipped by 7 bases and J by 0 bases, with 13 bases between them. The CDR3 is 15 amino acids. Germline CDR1 and CDR2: ENHRY and SYGVKD. CDR3: CAITLDSSSYNEQFF. CDR3 nucleotide sequence: TGTGCCATCACCCTGGATTCCAGCTCCTACAATGAGCAGTTCTTC.

This chain links TRBV9 with TRBJ2-7, with 8 bases aligning to TRBD2. Trimming at V came to 2 bases and at J to 1 base, leaving 5 bases not matched to a gene. CDR3 size: 15 residues. CDR1 and CDR2 from the germline V gene are SGDLS and YYNGEE. CDR3 sequence (DNA): TGTGCCAGCAGCGTTTCAGCGGGAGTTTCCTACGAGCAGTACTTC. It yields the protein CASSVSAGVSYEQYF.

The rearrangement uses TRBV5-6 and TRBJ2-3, with 7 bases aligning to TRBD2. With V trimmed by 2 bases and J by 4 bases, 4 bases remained unmatched. Germline CDR1 and CDR2: SGHDT and YYEEEE. The CDR3 is made up of 14 amino acids. CDR3 in amino acids: CASSFAAGADTQYF. In nucleotides, the CDR3 is TGTGCCAGCAGCTTCGCGGCGGGGGCAGATACGCAGTATTTT.

This clonotype was observed many times. The V call is TRBV7-9, the J call TRBJ2-1; TRBD1 or TRBD2 may be the D gene (5 bases each). Germline V gives CDR1 SEHNR, CDR2 FQNEAQ (reference sequence). This CDR3 comprises 17 residues. Between the trimmed V and J ends, which lost 2 bases and 5 bases, there was a span of 19 bases. CDR3 sequence: CASSLSGTSTSHNEQFF. CDR3 nucleotides: TGTGCCAGCAGCTTAAGTGGGACCTCGACTTCCCACAATGAGCAGTTCTTC.

This clonotype has ten or more counts. As DNA, the CDR3 is TGCAGTGCTGAGTACAGGGGGGATCACACAGATACGCAGTATTTT. It yields the protein CSAEYRGDHTDTQYF. The chain joins TRBV20-1 to TRBJ2-3; 8 bases match TRBD1. Losses at the gene ends were 5 bases for V and 2 bases for J; bases not matched to a gene: 9. Germline values: CDR1 DFQATT, CDR2 SNEGSKA (reference sequence). The CDR3 consists of 15 residues.

In its sample, this clonotype was seen many times. The genes are TRBV29-1 and TRBJ2-1; 8 bases are a match to TRBD1. Germline-derived CDR1 and CDR2 are SQVTM and ANQGSEA. This CDR3 contains 14 residues. Trimming took 3 bases from V and 7 from J; bases not matched to a gene: 8. CDR3 region: CSVDSDRAGNEQFF. Here the CDR3 DNA reads TGCAGCGTTGATTCGGACAGGGCCGGTAATGAGCAGTTCTTC.

This clonotype was seen a handful of times. The gene calls are TRBV4-2 and TRBJ1-2, with 7 positions matching TRBD1. The ends lost 2 bases at V and 1 base at J; junction bases unmatched: 10. The CDR3 covers 17 residues. Germline V CDR1 and CDR2: LGHNA, YNFKEQ. This CDR3 reads CASSQPKQGPNNYGYTF. The CDR3 nucleotides read TGTGCCAGCAGCCAACCGAAACAGGGGCCGAATAACTATGGCTACACCTTC.

In this sample, this clonotype turned up many times. V and J are TRBV4-1 and TRBJ2-7; D is uncertain. This CDR3 spans 16 amino acids. Trimming pared 4 bases from V and 7 bases from J, leaving 23 bases between. Germline V gives CDR1 MGHRA, CDR2 YSYEKL. Here the CDR3 DNA reads TGCGCCAGCAGCCCCGGCACGGGCGGAAGGTCTTGGGAGCAGTACTTC. The encoded protein is CASSPGTGGRSWEQYF.

The chain combines TRBV29-1 with TRBJ2-7, with D maybe TRBD2 (6 bases). This CDR3 is 14 amino acids long. V lost 1 base, J lost 0 bases, and 10 bases lay in between. The germline CDR1 and CDR2 sequences are SQVTM and ANQGSEA. The CDR3 protein is CSVEGEELSYEQYF. CDR3 nucleotides: TGCAGCGTTGAAGGGGAGGAACTCTCCTACGAGCAGTACTTC.

The V and J genes are TRBV28 and TRBJ2-5; tentatively, D is TRBD1 or TRBD2 (6 bases each). V was cut by 7 bases and J by 3 bases, with 18 bases left in between. Germline CDR1 is MDHEN and CDR2 is SYDVKM. CDR3 length: 15 residues. For the CDR3, the DNA is TGTGCCAGCATCATGGGGGGCAGGACCGAAGAGACCCAGTACTTC. Encoded protein: CASIMGGRTEETQYF.

This clonotype was seen repeatedly, ten times or more. The chain employs TRBV2 and TRBJ1-1; TRBD1 agrees at 8 bases. Looked up from germline, CDR1 is SNHLY and CDR2 is FYNNEI. The CDR3 loop spans 12 amino acids. After removal of 8 bases from V and 6 bases from J, the junction contained 5 bases not matched to a gene. DNA for the CDR3: TGTGCCAGCCCAGGGGGCGCATCTGAAGCTTTCTTT. Its translation: CASPGGASEAFF. Based on the CDR3 plus reference TRBV2 and TRBJ1-1, the full variable domain is EPEVTQTPSHQVTQMGQEVILRCVPISNHLYFYWYRQILGQKVEFLVSFYNNEISEKSEIFDDQFSVERPDGSNFTLKIRSTKLEDSAMYFCASPGGASEAFFGQGTRLTVV.

This clonotype has a count of ten or more. This chain joins TRBV7-8 and TRBJ2-4; D perhaps matches TRBD1 (5 bases). This CDR3 is 14 amino acids long. The V end lost 4 bases, the J end lost 3 bases, and 10 bases lay between the germline ends. CDR1 is SGHVS and CDR2 is FQNEAQ in the germline V gene. The CDR3 DNA follows: TGTGCCAGCAGCTGGCAAAGGGGCAAAAACATTCAGTACTTC. Protein sequence: CASSWQRGKNIQYF.

This clonotype showed up just a few times. The J gene is TRBJ2-5, the V gene TRBV13; 10 bases fit TRBD1. Germline V gene lookup returns CDR1 PRHDT and CDR2 FYEKMQ (reference sequence). The CDR3 spans 15 residues. Trimming at V came to 5 bases and at J to 1 base, leaving 4 bases not matched to a gene. The CDR3 protein is CASSRDRGIQETQYF. As DNA, the CDR3 is TGTGCCAGCAGCCGGGACAGGGGAATCCAAGAGACCCAGTACTTC.